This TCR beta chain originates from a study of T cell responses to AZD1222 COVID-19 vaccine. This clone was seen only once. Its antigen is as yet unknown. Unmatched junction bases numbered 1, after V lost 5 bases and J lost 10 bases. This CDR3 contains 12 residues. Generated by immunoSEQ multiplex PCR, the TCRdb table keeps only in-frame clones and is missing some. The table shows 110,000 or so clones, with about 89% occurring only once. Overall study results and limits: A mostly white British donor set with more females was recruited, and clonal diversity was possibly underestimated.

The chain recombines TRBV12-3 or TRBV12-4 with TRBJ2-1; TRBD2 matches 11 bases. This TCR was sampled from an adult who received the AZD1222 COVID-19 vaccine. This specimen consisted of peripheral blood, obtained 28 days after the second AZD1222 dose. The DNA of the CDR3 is TGTGCCAGCAGTCGGACTAGCGGGGAGCAGTTCTTC. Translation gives CASSRTSGEQFF.